These 3 T cell receptor beta chains share one sample of origin, sequenced in a study of CD8+CD57+ T cells in acquired aplastic anemia. Previously, flow cytometry had revealed CD8+CD57+ cell expansion in the patients chosen for sequencing. Researchers used genomic DNA as the template to profile TCR beta VDJ and CDR3. TCRdb independently ran MiXCR on the reads; one entry per CDR3 protein. The top ten clones hold 80% to 90% of a sample with tens of thousands of distinct CDR3 sequences, roughly two thirds of them seen once. The sample consisted of sorted CD4+, CD8+, or CD8+CD57+ T cells (not recorded which) from PBMCs. The receptors originated from a human donor with aplastic anemia.

This sequence joins TRBV29-1 and TRBJ1-1; no definite D call. The V and J ends lost 4 bases and 5 bases respectively, with 5 bases between them. The CDR3 spans 10 residues. Germline V CDR1 and CDR2: SQVTM, ANQGSEA. The CDR3 reads CSVVVTEAFF. Here the CDR3 DNA reads TGCAGCGTTGTCGTGACTGAAGCTTTCTTT.

J is TRBJ2-7 and V is TRBV7-9, with a possible D match to TRBD1 (5 bases). V lost 6 bases, J lost 2 bases, and 8 bases lay in between. Germline assignment: CDR1 SEHNR and CDR2 FQNEAQ (reference sequence). This CDR3 region has 12 residues. As DNA, the CDR3 is TGTGCCAGCAGTAAGGGGACCTACGAGCAGTACTTC. Residues: CASSKGTYEQYF.

The chain couples TRBV10-2 to TRBJ2-5, with TRBD1 as a possible D gene (6 bases). The J call is uncertain, as TRBJ2-7 better fits the DNA end. Germline V lookup: CDR1 WSHSY, CDR2 SAAADI. The length of the CDR3 is 13 residues. The CDR3 DNA sequence: TGCGCCAGCAGTGAACGACAGGTCCACGAGCAGTACTTC. Translation gives CASSERQVHEQYF.